This entry lists 27 T cell receptor beta chains sequenced from one sample in a study of blood T cell repertoires in COVID-19. Generated by immunoSEQ multiplex PCR, the TCRdb table keeps only in-frame clones and is missing some. Among roughly 390,000 clones, about 85% were seen once, and the ten largest hold 3% to 4%. The sample taken for sequencing was peripheral blood. The receptors stem from a woman aged 18-35 years with acute or convalescent COVID-19.

This rearrangement joins TRBV5-1 to TRBJ1-4; D is unresolved. This CDR3 comprises 15 residues. CDR1 SGHRS and CDR2 YFSETQ come from the germline V gene. Trimming took 0 bases from V and 4 from J, leaving 10 bases between them. The CDR3 DNA reads as TGCGCCAGCAGCTTGGCCCCAGGCTATAATGAAAAACTGTTTTTT. This gives the protein CASSLAPGYNEKLFF.

The rearrangement joins TRBV19 to TRBJ2-2; D is uncertain. Germline values: CDR1 LNHDA, CDR2 SQIVND (reference sequence). The V end was cut by 3 bases, the J end by 0 bases, with 5 bases between. CDR3 length equals 14 residues. The CDR3 loop is CASSMTANTGELFF. The DNA of the CDR3 is TGTGCCAGTAGTATGACTGCGAACACCGGGGAGCTGTTTTTT.

The CDR3 coding sequence is TGCGCCAGCAGCCGGGACAGCTACAATGAGCAGTTCTTC. Translating it yields CASSRDSYNEQFF. V gene TRBV10-1 combines with J gene TRBJ2-1; 7 nucleotides agree with TRBD1. CDR3 length equals 13 residues. Germline-derived CDR1 and CDR2 are WNHNN and SYGVQD (reference sequence). Germline trimming cut 6 bases from V and 3 bases from J; bases unmatched to any gene: 2.

This rearrangement joins TRBV5-4 to TRBJ2-3; the D gene is possibly TRBD2 (6 bases). The V gene's germline CDR1 is SGHNT and CDR2 YYREEE (reference sequence). The CDR3 has 15 amino acids. The germline V and J ends were trimmed by 4 bases and 0 bases, with 12 bases remaining between them. CDR3 sequence (DNA): TGTGCCAGCAGCCCTGGGGGGACTAGCACAGATACGCAGTATTTT. It translates to CASSPGGTSTDTQYF.

V and J are TRBV14 and TRBJ1-2; D remains unclear. Deletions cut 0 bases from V and 4 bases from J, with 6 bases between. Germline CDR1 is SGHDN and CDR2 is FVKESK. The CDR3 is 13 amino acids. This CDR3 is CASSQDPFYGYTF. As DNA, the CDR3 is TGTGCCAGCAGCCAAGACCCTTTCTATGGCTACACCTTC.

This clone was seen just once. This chain links TRBV13 with TRBJ2-2; no clear D gene. The CDR3 contains 12 residues. V shed 5 bases and J shed 9 bases, with 10 bases lying between them. Germline CDR1 reads PRHDT; CDR2 reads FYEKMQ (reference sequence). The DNA for the CDR3 is TGTGCCAGCAGCCTCGGTTCGAGGGAGCTGTTTTTT. Translation gives CASSLGSRELFF.

This sequence joins TRBV29-1 and TRBJ2-1; TRBD1 matches 8 bases. The J segment lost 9 bases and the V segment lost 3 bases, leaving 10 bases of the junction unmatched. The CDR3 totals 14 residues. Germline loops: CDR1 SQVTM, CDR2 ANQGSEA. The CDR3 nucleotides are TGCAGCGTTGATACCGGGACAGGAAGGGGTGAGCAGTTCTTC. Translation gives CSVDTGTGRGEQFF.

The chain joins TRBV28 to TRBJ2-4; 9 bases map to TRBD1. This CDR3 is 15 amino acids long. The germline gives CDR1 MDHEN, CDR2 SYDVKM. V lost 3 bases, J lost 8 bases, and 8 bases stayed unmatched. The CDR3 nucleotides are TGTGCCAGCAGTTTTTCCGGGACAGGGCTGGACATTCAGTACTTC. Translating gives CASSFSGTGLDIQYF.

This rearrangement joins TRBV4-2 to TRBJ2-7; 9 bases align to TRBD2. From germline, CDR1 is LGHNA and CDR2 YNFKEQ. V lost 2 bases, J lost 1 base, and 3 bases stayed unmatched. The CDR3 is 15 residues long. The CDR3 DNA is TGTGCCAGCAGCCAACCACTAGCGGGTTCCTACGAGCAGTACTTC. It encodes CASSQPLAGSYEQYF.

The chain joins TRBV10-1 to TRBJ2-5; 8 nucleotides align to TRBD2. CDR3 length: 13 amino acids. V was pared by 8 bases and J by 4 bases, with 6 bases of the junction left unmatched. Germline CDR1 WNHNN, CDR2 SYGVQD (reference sequence). CDR3: CASGERERETQYF. CDR3 nucleotide sequence: TGCGCCAGCGGGGAGCGGGAGAGAGAGACCCAGTACTTC.

This chain links TRBV6-6 with TRBJ1-5, with TRBD1 as a possible D gene (5 bases). Germline V gene lookup returns CDR1 MNHNY and CDR2 SVGAGI (reference sequence). CDR3 length equals 13 residues. The ends were cut back, 4 bases at V and 5 bases at J, with 9 bases in the middle. The CDR3 sequence is CASSSTDYQPQHF. CDR3 nucleotide sequence: TGTGCCAGCAGTTCGACAGATTATCAGCCCCAGCATTTT.

The chain employs TRBV2 and TRBJ2-5; TRBD1 aligns across 7 bases. The CDR3 is 15 residues long. The germline gives CDR1 SNHLY, CDR2 FYNNEI. V was pared by 10 bases and J by 5 bases, with 16 bases of the junction left unmatched. CDR3 protein: CATKDGTASLETQYF. In DNA, the CDR3 is TGTGCCACCAAAGACGGGACAGCCTCTTTGGAGACCCAGTACTTC.

The chain couples TRBV7-4 to TRBJ1-5; the D is unclear. From germline, CDR1 is SGHVT and CDR2 SQSDAQ. The germline V and J ends were trimmed by 1 base and 0 bases, with 10 bases remaining between them. This CDR3 has 16 residues. Written as DNA, the CDR3 is TGTGCCAGCAGCTTAGTGAGGATTTATAGCAATCAGCCCCAGCATTTT. It encodes CASSLVRIYSNQPQHF.

As for this clone: The sample contains more than one DNA sequence encoding this CDR3. The chain joins TRBV5-1 to TRBJ2-1, with a tentative D call TRBD1 (5 bases). The V and J ends lost 0 bases and 4 bases respectively, with 8 bases between them. Germline V gene sequence: CDR1 SGHRS, CDR2 YFSETQ. The CDR3 spans 14 residues. The CDR3 region is CASSLEGSYNEQFF. In DNA form, the CDR3 reads TGCGCCAGCAGCTTGGAGGGGTCATACAATGAGCAGTTCTTC. The full variable domain, completed using reference TRBV5-1 and TRBJ2-1, is KAGVTQTPRYLIKTRGQQVTLSCSPISGHRSVSWYQQTPGQGLQFLFEYFSETQRNKGNFPGRFSGRQFSNSRSEMNVSTLELGDSALYLCASSLEGSYNEQFFGPGTRLTVL.

V usage is TRBV29-1 and J usage is TRBJ1-4; D gene uncertain. The CDR3 extends over 11 amino acids. Germline assignment: CDR1 SQVTM and CDR2 ANQGSEA. V was shortened by 8 bases and J by 5 bases, with 9 bases between the two germline ends. CDR3 sequence: CSLSVNEKLFF. The CDR3 DNA sequence: TGCAGCCTCTCGGTAAATGAAAAACTGTTTTTT.

This chain links TRBV9 with TRBJ2-5; 10 bases agree with TRBD2. Germline V CDR1 and CDR2: SGDLS, YYNGEE. V lost 0 bases, J lost 2 bases, and 4 bases stayed unmatched. The length of the CDR3 is 16 residues. The CDR3 sequence: CASSVDGTSAQETQYF. DNA of the CDR3: TGTGCCAGCAGCGTAGATGGGACTAGCGCTCAAGAGACCCAGTACTTC.

The rearrangement links TRBV18 to TRBJ1-1; D is uncertain. V gave up 3 bases and J gave up 3 bases, with 8 bases separating them. Germline loops: CDR1 KGHSH, CDR2 LQKENI. CDR3 size: 13 residues. The CDR3 here is CASSPNGDTEAFF. CDR3 sequence (DNA): TGTGCCAGCTCACCCAACGGAGACACTGAAGCTTTCTTT. Filled out from reference TRBV18 and TRBJ1-1, the complete variable domain reads NAGVMQNPRHLVRRRGQEARLRCSPMKGHSHVYWYRQLPEEGLKFMVYLQKENIIDESGMPKERFSAEFPKEGPSILRIQQVVRGDSAAYFCASSPNGDTEAFFGQGTRLTVV.

J is TRBJ2-6 and V is TRBV4-1; a weak D match, TRBD2 (6 bases). This CDR3 is built from 17 residues. Trimming took off 1 base at V and 2 bases at J, with 12 bases between the two ends. Germline-derived CDR1 and CDR2 are MGHRA and YSYEKL. The CDR3 region is CASSQAAEGPGANVLTF. CDR3 sequence (DNA): TGCGCCAGCAGCCAAGCCGCGGAGGGACCTGGGGCCAACGTCCTGACTTTC.

The V gene is TRBV9, the J gene TRBJ2-1, with D perhaps TRBD2 (6 bases). The CDR3 sequence is 15 residues long. V lost 0 bases to trimming and J lost 0 bases, with 7 bases between them. In germline, CDR1 is SGDLS, CDR2 YYNGEE. Here the CDR3 DNA reads TGTGCCAGCAGCGTAGTCGGGGGCTCCTACAATGAGCAGTTCTTC. Its translation is CASSVVGGSYNEQFF.

V gene TRBV30 combines with J gene TRBJ2-2; TRBD2 is a possible D gene (7 bases). CDR1 GTSNPN and CDR2 SVGIG come from the germline V gene (reference sequence). The CDR3 spans 21 residues. Trimming left V 2 bases short and J 2 bases short, with 30 bases between. The CDR3 region is CAWSISPGTMGGLINTGELFF. CDR3 coding DNA: TGTGCCTGGAGTATATCTCCCGGGACTATGGGGGGCCTGATAAACACCGGGGAGCTGTTTTTT.

The chain links TRBV19 to TRBJ1-4; D not certain. Trimming removed 1 base at V and 4 bases at J, with 13 bases between. Germline CDR1 is LNHDA and CDR2 is SQIVND (reference sequence). This CDR3 spans 16 amino acids. The CDR3 loop reads CASSIGPNGGNEKLFF. CDR3 coding DNA: TGTGCCAGTAGTATAGGTCCCAACGGAGGTAATGAAAAACTGTTTTTT.

As regards this clone: The sample carries other DNA sequences with the same CDR3. This sequence joins TRBV29-1 and TRBJ1-1; perhaps TRBD1 as D (5 bases). With 4 bases removed from V and 5 bases from J, the gap between germline ends came to 8 bases. This CDR3 has 11 amino acids. Germline CDR1 reads SQVTM; CDR2 reads ANQGSEA. CDR3 coding DNA: TGCAGCGTTGGGAGGGGTACTGAAGCTTTCTTT. It specifies CSVGRGTEAFF. The full variable domain, in which reference TRBV29-1 and TRBJ1-1 provide the parts outside the CDR3, is SAVISQKPSRDICQRGTSLTIQCQVDSQVTMMFWYRQQPGQSLTLIATANQGSEATYESGFVIDKFPISRPNLTFSTLTVSNMSPEDSSIYLCSVGRGTEAFFGQGTRLTVV.

The V call is TRBV28, the J call TRBJ2-7, with 7 positions matching TRBD1. J lost 3 bases, V lost 2 bases, and 13 bases had no gene match. The CDR3 consists of 17 residues. Germline CDR1 and CDR2: MDHEN and SYDVKM. Here the CDR3 DNA reads TGTGCCAGCAGTTTACGACGGGACAGCAACTTCGGCTACGAGCAGTACTTC. This encodes CASSLRRDSNFGYEQYF.

The CDR3 coding sequence is TGTGCCAGCAGTACTAGTGATTTAGCACTGAACACTGAAGCTTTCTTT. It specifies CASSTSDLALNTEAFF. The gene calls are TRBV2 and TRBJ1-1, with D unclear. CDR1 and CDR2 (germline): SNHLY, FYNNEI. The CDR3 totals 16 residues. V was shortened by 5 bases and J by 0 bases, with 16 bases between the two germline ends.

About this clone: The junction departs from germline at one end; a sequencing error may be responsible. The rearrangement uses TRBV4-2 and TRBJ2-3; D uncertain. Germline loops: CDR1 LGHNA, CDR2 YNFKEQ. CDR3 length: 11 residues. CDR3 protein: CASSQALDVRF. In DNA, the CDR3 is TGTGCCAGCAGCCAAGCGCTCGATGTGCGATTT.

The V and J genes are TRBV4-2 and TRBJ1-4, with no clear D. From germline, CDR1 is LGHNA and CDR2 YNFKEQ. The CDR3 covers 15 residues. V shed 0 bases and J shed 8 bases, with 13 bases lying between them. In DNA, the CDR3 is TGTGCCAGCAGCCAAGATCTTCCGGGTAACGAAAAACTGTTTTTT. Its protein product is CASSQDLPGNEKLFF.

The rearrangement uses TRBV24-1 and TRBJ2-5; the D gene is possibly TRBD2 (5 bases). Germline lookup yields CDR1 KGHDR and CDR2 SFDVKD. The CDR3 consists of 14 residues. Trimming removed 5 bases at V and 1 base at J, with 10 bases between. CDR3 protein: CATSGQGLQETQYF. The CDR3 DNA reads TGTGCCACCAGTGGACAAGGACTCCAAGAGACCCAGTACTTC.